This T cell receptor beta chain comes out of a study of technical replicates of blood from four donors. The CDR3 has 15 amino acids. Germline CDR1 and CDR2: MNHEY and SVGAGI. The ends lost 5 bases at V and 2 bases at J; junction bases unmatched: 8. TCRdb keeps only in-frame clones here, not all; method: immunoSEQ multiplex PCR. The repertoire has 66,000 or so clones, 95% to 98% of them found once; the top ten carry 0.15% to 0.25%. The sample taken for sequencing was T cells isolated from PBMCs. The TCR comes from a human donor in good health. V and J are TRBV6-5 and TRBJ1-1; TRBD1 agrees at 7 bases. The CDR3 reads CASSRQRQGNTEAFF. As DNA, the CDR3 is TGTGCCAGCAGTCGACAACGACAGGGAAACACTGAAGCTTTCTTT.